A selection of T cell receptor beta chains follows, all from one sample in a study of blood T cell repertoires in COVID-19. The repertoire was sequenced with immunoSEQ multiplex PCR; TCRdb's copy has only in-frame clones and lacks some. Of some 110,000 clones in the sample, 90% to 95% were seen once. Sequencing was performed on peripheral blood. These receptors were obtained from a human donor in a cohort sampled during active COVID-19. The CDR3 runs from the conserved cysteine through the conserved F or W. A D gene is named only where the DNA matches it firmly. Clone size is not always given. Where it is, it says once, few, many or a class for expanded clones.

TGTGCCAGCAGCTTGGGGGTGGGGACAACTTATGGCTACACCTTC | CASSLGVGTTYGYTF | TRBJ1-2 | once | TRBV5-6 | .
TGTGCCAGCAGCGTAGGAGGGAACACCATATATTTT | CASSVGGNTIYF | TRBJ1-3 | . | TRBV9 | .
TGTGCCAGCAGCGCCGGGACAGGGGGCGTAGGGGCCAACGTCCTGACTTTC | CASSAGTGGVGANVLTF | TRBJ2-6 | once | TRBV7-9 | TRBD1
TGTGCCAGCAGGCCAGGACAGGTCCGCGAGCAGTACTTC | CASRPGQVREQYF | TRBJ2-7 | . | TRBV28 | TRBD1
TGTGCCAGCAGTTACACGAGCGCCCCGGTAGGCTATGGCTACACCTTC | CASSYTSAPVGYGYTF | TRBJ1-2 | . | TRBV6-6 | .
TGTGCCTGGGTCAGGGGTTTCCATGAGCAGTTCTTC | CAWVRGFHEQFF | TRBJ2-1 | . | TRBV30 | .
TGTGCCAGCAGTTACTCGAGGGACAGCGGGGGAAAACTGTTTTTT | CASSYSRDSGGKLFF | TRBJ1-4 | . | TRBV6-5 | TRBD1
TGTGCCAGCACTATAGCTAACTATGGCTACACCTTC | CASTIANYGYTF | TRBJ1-2 | few | TRBV7-9 | .
TGTGCCAGCGGTGTACAGGGGCCCAATCAGCCCCAGCATTTT | CASGVQGPNQPQHF | TRBJ1-5 | . | TRBV19 | TRBD1
TGTGCCAGCAGCTCGCAGGGCTTAGATACGCAGTATTTT | CASSSQGLDTQYF | TRBJ2-3 | . | TRBV11-3 | .
TGTGCCAGCAGCGTAGTGGACAGGGAAGAGGAGACCCAGTACTTC | CASSVVDREEETQYF | TRBJ2-5 | . | TRBV9 | TRBD1
TGTGCCAGCAGCCAAGTGCCGGGGACCTACGAGCAGTACTTC | CASSQVPGTYEQYF | TRBJ2-7 | . | TRBV3-1/TRBV3-2 | .
TGCAGCGGATCCGGTCGTGGGACAGGGGGCAAGAACACTGAAGCTTTCTTT | CSGSGRGTGGKNTEAFF | TRBJ1-1 | . | TRBV29-1 | TRBD1
TGTGCCAGCAGCGTCGGTCGGAACACTGAAGCTTTCTTT | CASSVGRNTEAFF | TRBJ1-1 | . | TRBV7-2 | .
TGTGCCAGCAGCTTAGCACAGGGAGTTGGCTACGAGCAGTACTTC | CASSLAQGVGYEQYF | TRBJ2-7 | . | TRBV7-7 | .
TGCGCCAGCAGCTTGACAGGGATTATCGACGAGCAGTACTTC | CASSLTGIIDEQYF | TRBJ2-7 | . | TRBV5-1 | .
TGTGCCAGCAGGGAATCCGGGACAGGGCCGGAAGCTTTCTTT | CASRESGTGPEAFF | TRBJ1-1 | . | TRBV27 | TRBD1
TGTGCCAGCGGACTAGCGGGATTGGCCGGGGAGCTGTTTTTT | CASGLAGLAGELFF | TRBJ2-2 | . | TRBV27 | TRBD2
TGCGCCAGCAGCGTTTCCCCGGGTTCACCCCTCCACTTT | CASSVSPGSPLHF | TRBJ1-6 | . | TRBV5-1 | .
TGTGCCAGCAGCCCGCGACTAGCGGGAGGGCCTACGCAGTATTTT | CASSPRLAGGPTQYF | TRBJ2-3 | once | TRBV13 | TRBD2
TGTGCCAGCAGCTCAAAACCGACAACACTCTATAATTCACCCCTCCACTTT | CASSSKPTTLYNSPLHF | TRBJ1-6 | . | TRBV11-2 | .
TGTGCCAGCAGTTACGGGACAGTGGAGCAGTACTTC | CASSYGTVEQYF | TRBJ2-7 | . | TRBV6-5 | TRBD1
TGTGCCAGCAGACTCGGACTAGCGGGGGGTTATGAGCAGTTCTTC | CASRLGLAGGYEQFF | TRBJ2-1 | . | TRBV16 | TRBD2